The next 19 T cell receptor beta chains were all read from a single sample in a study of OX40 agonist ivuxolimab in advanced cancers. The protocol was immunoSEQ multiplex PCR, while the TCRdb copy is restricted to in-frame clones and leaves out a portion. The table shows 40,000 to 45,000 clones, with around 80% occurring only once. The starting material was CD4+ or CD8+ T cells sorted from blood, obtained in a trial of the OX40 agonist ivuxolimab. The origin of the receptors is an adult with an advanced solid tumor such as melanoma, head and neck, liver or kidney cancer.

This chain joins TRBV15 and TRBJ2-2, with a weak D call TRBD2 (7 bases). The germline V gene has CDR1 LNHNV and CDR2 YYDKDF (reference sequence). The CDR3 loop spans 15 amino acids. V lost 8 bases and J lost 2, with 15 bases in between. CDR3 in DNA: TGTGCCACCGCCAGGGGACTAAGTAACACCGGGGAGCTGTTTTTT. It yields the protein CATARGLSNTGELFF.

The rearrangement links TRBV27 to TRBJ1-4; D not resolved. V was clipped by 5 bases and J by 0 bases, with 10 bases between them. Germline V gene sequence: CDR1 MNHEY, CDR2 SMNVEV (reference sequence). The CDR3 is 15 amino acids. The DNA of the CDR3 is TGTGCCAGCAGTACCCGCCAGGCAACTAATGAAAAACTGTTTTTT. Translating it yields CASSTRQATNEKLFF.

The gene calls are TRBV9 and TRBJ2-1; D possibly matches TRBD1 or TRBD2 (5 bases each). From germline, CDR1 is SGDLS and CDR2 YYNGEE. Trimming took off 3 bases at V and 5 bases at J, with 18 bases between the two ends. The CDR3 length is 16 residues. The CDR3 spells CASSAYTGTYDNEQFF. In nucleotides, the CDR3 is TGTGCCAGCAGCGCTTATACCGGGACGTACGACAATGAGCAGTTCTTC.

Note on this clone: A junction end diverges from the germline sequence, so it may reflect a read error. The V and J genes are TRBV29-1 and TRBJ2-3; maybe TRBD2 (5 bases). CDR1 is SQVTM, CDR2 ANQGSEA, per germline. This CDR3 comprises 11 residues. CDR3 bases: TGCAGCTTTGACTACACAGATACGCAGTATTTT. As protein: CSFDYTDTQYF.

This clone has only a few counts. V usage is TRBV28 and J usage is TRBJ1-2, with D maybe TRBD1 (6 bases). Between the trimmed V and J ends, which lost 1 base and 1 base, there was a span of 19 bases. Germline V gives CDR1 MDHEN, CDR2 SYDVKM. This CDR3 region has 18 residues. As DNA, the CDR3 is TGTGCCAGCAGTTTATTCACGGGTAGGGACATCTTTAACTATGGCTACACCTTC. This gives the protein CASSLFTGRDIFNYGYTF.

V is TRBV5-1 and J is TRBJ1-2, with D possibly TRBD1 on 6 matching bases. CDR3 length: 15 residues. V was pared by 0 bases and J by 3 bases, with 12 bases between. Germline-derived CDR1 and CDR2 are SGHRS and YFSETQ. DNA for the CDR3: TGCGCCAGCAGCTTGGAACAGGGAGGAGACTATGGCTACACCTTC. Protein sequence: CASSLEQGGDYGYTF.

The CDR3 sequence: CAWSVKGRMGHLPYEQYF. The DNA of the CDR3 is TGTGCCTGGAGTGTAAAAGGGCGTATGGGACATCTGCCCTACGAGCAGTACTTC. The chain is built from TRBV30 and TRBJ2-7; TRBD1 is a possible D gene (6 bases). Germline CDR1 is GTSNPN and CDR2 is SVGIG (reference sequence). Trimming cost V 0 bases and J 2 bases, with 23 bases left between them. The length of the CDR3 is 18 residues.

The V gene is TRBV28, the J gene TRBJ2-7, with 8 nucleotides matching TRBD1. This CDR3 contains 13 residues. Germline V gene sequence: CDR1 MDHEN, CDR2 SYDVKM. V was pared by 10 bases and J by 2 bases, with 7 bases of the junction left unmatched. CDR3 protein: CATLQGDPYEQYF. The CDR3 DNA is TGTGCCACCTTACAGGGGGACCCCTACGAGCAGTACTTC.

The chain recombines TRBV5-4 with TRBJ2-5; TRBD1 matches 7 bases. V lost 0 bases, J lost 11 bases, and 7 bases stayed unmatched. There are 13 residues in the CDR3. Germline CDR1 is SGHNT and CDR2 is YYREEE (reference sequence). Written as DNA, the CDR3 is TGTGCCAGCAGCTTGGGAGGGGGCAGGGAGCAGTACTTC. Its translation is CASSLGGGREQYF.

The gene calls are TRBV14 and TRBJ2-3, with 7 bases aligning to TRBD1. The J segment lost 1 base and the V segment lost 2 bases, leaving 15 bases of the junction unmatched. Germline V CDR1 and CDR2: SGHDN, FVKESK. This CDR3 has 19 residues. The CDR3 region is CASSQPRGQGRWGTDTQYF. DNA for the CDR3: TGTGCCAGCAGCCAACCAAGGGGGCAAGGAAGGTGGGGCACAGATACGCAGTATTTT.

The J gene is TRBJ2-4, the V gene TRBV14; D unclear. This CDR3 comprises 15 residues. Trimming shortened V by 0 bases and J by 12 bases, and 18 bases separated the two germline ends. The V gene's germline CDR1 is SGHDN and CDR2 FVKESK. This CDR3 reads CASSQDGILLGNQYF. Here the CDR3 DNA reads TGTGCCAGCAGCCAAGATGGGATATTGCTTGGGAATCAGTACTTC.

The rearrangement links TRBV29-1 to TRBJ2-2; D not certain. The CDR3 runs 11 residues. CDR1 SQVTM and CDR2 ANQGSEA come from the germline V gene. Deletions cut 4 bases from V and 5 bases from J, with 5 bases between. CDR3 residues: CSVVDTGELFF. CDR3 sequence (DNA): TGCAGCGTTGTTGATACCGGGGAGCTGTTTTTT.

In this sample, this clone turned up once. The chain joins TRBV25-1 to TRBJ1-4; weak D call: TRBD1 (6 bases). CDR3 length equals 15 residues. Trimming removed 5 bases at V and 4 bases at J, with 14 bases between. From germline, CDR1 is MGHDK and CDR2 SYGVNS. Here the CDR3 DNA reads TGTGCCAGCAGTCGGGGGGGGGACATTAATGAAAAACTGTTTTTT. It specifies CASSRGGDINEKLFF.

This rearrangement joins TRBV7-5 to TRBJ1-1; the table's TRBD1 call for D was not verified on the DNA. TRBV7-5 is flagged as a pseudogene. This CDR3 spans 15 amino acids. The CDR3 sequence is CARSPNRGAGTEAFF. The CDR3 nucleotides read TGTGCCAGAAGCCCAAACAGGGGCGCGGGCACTGAAGCTTTCTTT.

The chain uses TRBV5-1 and TRBJ2-3; no reliable D call. Germline CDR1 reads SGHRS; CDR2 reads YFSETQ. This CDR3 spans 13 amino acids. Trimming took 7 bases from V and 4 from J, leaving 13 bases between them. The CDR3 DNA reads as TGCGCCAGCGGGTCGGACCCCTCAGATACGCAGTATTTT. Protein sequence: CASGSDPSDTQYF.

This clone was seen more than once but under ten times. The chain carries TRBV9 and TRBJ2-6; the D gene is possibly TRBD1 (6 bases). The CDR3 has 17 amino acids. Trimming took 0 bases from V and 0 from J, leaving 10 bases between them. Germline V CDR1 and CDR2: SGDLS, YYNGEE. For the CDR3, the DNA is TGTGCCAGCAGCGTAGTTCTAGGGGGCTCTGGGGCCAACGTCCTGACTTTC. As protein: CASSVVLGGSGANVLTF.

This chain uses TRBV6-5 with TRBJ1-5; D possibly corresponds to TRBD1 (6 bases). The CDR3 has 15 amino acids. From germline, CDR1 is MNHEY and CDR2 SVGAGI. Deletions cut 3 bases from V and 3 bases from J, with 12 bases between. The CDR3 bases are TGTGCCAGCAGTTATTCCGGGACAACCAATCAGCCCCAGCATTTT. Residues: CASSYSGTTNQPQHF.

This clone was counted a few times. J is TRBJ2-3 and V is TRBV5-8, with TRBD1 matching over 7 bases. The CDR3 consists of 16 residues. From germline, CDR1 is SGHTS and CDR2 YDEGEE. After removal of 2 bases from V and 0 bases from J, the junction contained 6 bases not matched to a gene. The CDR3 protein is CASSFPTGMSTDTQYF. CDR3 in DNA: TGTGCCAGCAGCTTCCCGACAGGGATGAGCACAGATACGCAGTATTTT.

The chain employs TRBV7-9 and TRBJ2-3; D uncertain. The CDR3 is 12 amino acids. Germline-derived CDR1 and CDR2 are SEHNR and FQNEAQ (reference sequence). V was clipped by 4 bases and J by 1 base, with 3 bases between them. CDR3 residues: CASSSGTDTQYF. The CDR3 DNA follows: TGTGCCAGCAGCTCTGGCACAGATACGCAGTATTTT.